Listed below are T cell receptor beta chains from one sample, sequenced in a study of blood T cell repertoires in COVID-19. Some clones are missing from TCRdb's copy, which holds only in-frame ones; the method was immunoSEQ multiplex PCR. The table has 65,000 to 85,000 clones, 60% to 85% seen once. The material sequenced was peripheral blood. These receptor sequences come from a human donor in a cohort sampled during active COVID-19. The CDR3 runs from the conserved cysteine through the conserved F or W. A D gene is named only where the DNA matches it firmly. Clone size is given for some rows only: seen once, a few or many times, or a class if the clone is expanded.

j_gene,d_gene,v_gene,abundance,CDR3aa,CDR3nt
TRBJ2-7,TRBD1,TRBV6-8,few,CASSYDRGTSYEQYF,TGTGCCAGCAGTTACGACAGGGGAACGTCCTACGAGCAGTACTTC
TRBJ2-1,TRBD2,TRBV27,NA,CASSSSGLAEYNEQFF,TGTGCCAGCAGTTCCTCAGGACTAGCGGAATACAATGAGCAGTTCTTC
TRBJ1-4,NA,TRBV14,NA,CASSQLISTNEKLFF,TGTGCCAGCAGCCAATTAATTTCGACTAATGAAAAACTGTTTTTT
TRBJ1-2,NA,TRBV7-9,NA,CASSRSEGEGYTF,TGTGCCAGCAGCAGGAGTGAGGGGGAGGGCTACACCTTC
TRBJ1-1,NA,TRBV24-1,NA,CATSDSWGRDTEAFF,TGTGCCACCAGTGATTCGTGGGGGCGCGACACTGAAGCTTTCTTT
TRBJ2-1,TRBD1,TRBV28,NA,CASSLPRGNEQFF,TGTGCCAGCAGTTTGCCCAGGGGGAATGAGCAGTTCTTC
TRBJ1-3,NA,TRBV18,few,CASSPWAALSSGNTIYF,TGTGCCAGCTCACCATGGGCAGCTCTTAGCTCTGGAAACACCATATATTTT
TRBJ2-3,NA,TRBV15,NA,CATSREAGKTDTQYF,TGTGCCACCAGCAGAGAGGCGGGGAAGACAGATACGCAGTATTTT
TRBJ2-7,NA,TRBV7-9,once,CASSLLNILAGRSYEQYF,TGTGCCAGCAGCTTATTAAATATTTTGGCAGGGCGGTCCTACGAGCAGTACTTC
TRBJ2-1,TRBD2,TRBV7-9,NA,CASSQWTSGGYNEQFF,TGTGCCAGCAGCCAGTGGACTAGCGGGGGGTACAATGAGCAGTTCTTC
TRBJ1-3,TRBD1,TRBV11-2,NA,CASSLETGTVSGNTIYF,TGTGCCAGCAGCTTAGAAACCGGGACAGTATCTGGAAACACCATATATTTT
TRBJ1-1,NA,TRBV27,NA,CASSFSMTANTEAFF,TGTGCCAGCAGTTTTTCGATGACAGCGAACACTGAAGCTTTCTTT
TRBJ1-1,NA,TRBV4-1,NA,CASSQEGRPYTEAFF,TGCGCCAGCAGCCAAGAGGGCAGGCCGTACACTGAAGCTTTCTTT
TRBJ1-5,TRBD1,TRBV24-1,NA,CATSGGTGVYSNQPQHF,TGTGCCACCAGTGGTGGGACAGGAGTGTATAGCAATCAGCCCCAGCATTTT
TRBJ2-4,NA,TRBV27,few,CASSDTGFLAKNIQYF,TGTGCCAGCAGTGATACAGGGTTCCTAGCCAAAAACATTCAGTACTTC
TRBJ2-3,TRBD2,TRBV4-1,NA,CASSQDWTAGGHADTQYF,TGCGCCAGCAGCCAAGATTGGACAGCGGGAGGGCATGCCGATACGCAGTATTTT
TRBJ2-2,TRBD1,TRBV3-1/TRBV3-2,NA,CASSARDRNTGELFF,TGTGCCAGCAGCGCCCGGGACAGAAACACCGGGGAGCTGTTTTTT
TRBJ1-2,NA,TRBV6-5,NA,CASTPGALYGYTF,TGTGCCAGCACCCCAGGGGCCCTCTATGGCTACACCTTC
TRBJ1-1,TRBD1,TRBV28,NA,CASRKWTGEMNTEAFF,TGTGCCAGCAGAAAATGGACAGGGGAGATGAACACTGAAGCTTTCTTT
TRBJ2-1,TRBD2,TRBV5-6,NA,CASSPPGLAMDEQFF,TGTGCCAGCAGCCCACCGGGACTAGCAATGGATGAGCAGTTCTTC
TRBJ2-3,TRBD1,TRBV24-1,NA,CATSDLGQGPDTQYF,TGTGCCACCAGTGATTTGGGACAGGGCCCAGATACGCAGTATTTT
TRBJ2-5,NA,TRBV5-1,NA,CASSVWGGQETQYF,TGCGCCAGCAGCGTCTGGGGCGGCCAAGAGACCCAGTACTTC
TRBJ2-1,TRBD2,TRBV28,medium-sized,CASTMAGALSYNEQFF,TGTGCCAGCACAATGGCGGGAGCCCTCTCCTACAATGAGCAGTTCTTC
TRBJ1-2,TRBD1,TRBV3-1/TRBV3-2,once,CASSQEGAGGGGYTF,TGTGCCAGCAGCCAAGAGGGGGCAGGGGGAGGAGGCTACACCTTC
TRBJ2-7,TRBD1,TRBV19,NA,CASSAGTGPYEQYF,TGTGCCAGTAGTGCCGGGACAGGGCCCTACGAGCAGTACTTC